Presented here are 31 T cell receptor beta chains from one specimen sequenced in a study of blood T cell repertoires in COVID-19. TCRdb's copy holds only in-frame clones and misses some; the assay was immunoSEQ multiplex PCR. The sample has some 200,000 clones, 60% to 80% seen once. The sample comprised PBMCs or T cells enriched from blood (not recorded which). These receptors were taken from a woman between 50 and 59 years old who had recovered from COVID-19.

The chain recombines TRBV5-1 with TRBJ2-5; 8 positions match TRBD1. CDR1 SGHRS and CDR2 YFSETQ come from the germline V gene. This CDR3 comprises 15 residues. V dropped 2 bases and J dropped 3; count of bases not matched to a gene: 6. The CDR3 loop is CASSFTGGPEETQYF. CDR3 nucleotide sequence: TGCGCCAGCAGCTTTACAGGGGGGCCCGAAGAGACCCAGTACTTC. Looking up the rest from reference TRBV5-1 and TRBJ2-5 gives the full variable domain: KAGVTQTPRYLIKTRGQQVTLSCSPISGHRSVSWYQQTPGQGLQFLFEYFSETQRNKGNFPGRFSGRQFSNSRSEMNVSTLELGDSALYLCASSFTGGPEETQYFGPGTRLLVL.

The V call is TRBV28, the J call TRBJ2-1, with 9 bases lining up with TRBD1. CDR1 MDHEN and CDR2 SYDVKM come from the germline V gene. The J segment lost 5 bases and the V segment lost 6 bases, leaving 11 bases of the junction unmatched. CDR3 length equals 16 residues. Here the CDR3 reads CASSTPGTGSHNEQFF. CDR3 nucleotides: TGTGCCAGCAGCACCCCCGGGACAGGGTCACACAATGAGCAGTTCTTC. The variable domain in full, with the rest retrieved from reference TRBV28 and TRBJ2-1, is DVKVTQSSRYLVKRTGEKVFLECVQDMDHENMFWYRQDPGLGLRLIYFSYDVKMKEKGDIPEGYSVSREKKERFSLILESASTNQTSMYLCASSTPGTGSHNEQFFGPGTRLTVL.

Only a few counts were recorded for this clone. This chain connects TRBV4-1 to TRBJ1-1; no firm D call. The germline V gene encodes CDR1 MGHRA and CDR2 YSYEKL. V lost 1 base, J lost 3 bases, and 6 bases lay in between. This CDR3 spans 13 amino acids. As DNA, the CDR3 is TGCGCCAGCAGCCAAGTGAGGGACACTGAAGCTTTCTTT. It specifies CASSQVRDTEAFF.

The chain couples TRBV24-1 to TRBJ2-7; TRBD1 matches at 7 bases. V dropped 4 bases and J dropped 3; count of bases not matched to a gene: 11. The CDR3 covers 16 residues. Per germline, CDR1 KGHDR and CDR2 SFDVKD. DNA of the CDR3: TGTGCCACCAGTGAAACCGGGACAGCGTCAGTCTACGAGCAGTACTTC. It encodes CATSETGTASVYEQYF.

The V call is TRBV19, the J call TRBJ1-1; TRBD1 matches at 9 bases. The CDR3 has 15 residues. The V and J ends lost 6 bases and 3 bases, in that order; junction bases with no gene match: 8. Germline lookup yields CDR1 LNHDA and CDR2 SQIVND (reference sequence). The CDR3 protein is CASSPTGGVDTEAFF. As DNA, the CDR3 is TGTGCCAGTAGCCCGACAGGGGGAGTGGACACTGAAGCTTTCTTT.

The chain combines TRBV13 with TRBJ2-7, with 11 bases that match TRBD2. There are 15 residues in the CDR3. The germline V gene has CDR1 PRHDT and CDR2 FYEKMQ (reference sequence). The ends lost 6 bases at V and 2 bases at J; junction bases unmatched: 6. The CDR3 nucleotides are TGTGCCAGCAGTCGTTCGACTAGCGGGACCTACGAGCAGTACTTC. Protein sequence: CASSRSTSGTYEQYF. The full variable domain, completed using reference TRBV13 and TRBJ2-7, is AAGVIQSPRHLIKEKRETATLKCYPIPRHDTVYWYQQGPGQDPQFLISFYEKMQSDKGSIPDRFSAQQFSDYHSELNMSSLELGDSALYFCASSRSTSGTYEQYFGPGTRLTVT.

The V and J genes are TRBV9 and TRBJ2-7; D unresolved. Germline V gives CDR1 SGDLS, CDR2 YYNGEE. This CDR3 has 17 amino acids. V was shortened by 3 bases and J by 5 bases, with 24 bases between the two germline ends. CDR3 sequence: CASSDPHRLLHMNEQYF. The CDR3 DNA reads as TGTGCCAGCAGCGACCCCCACCGACTTCTACACATGAACGAGCAGTACTTC.

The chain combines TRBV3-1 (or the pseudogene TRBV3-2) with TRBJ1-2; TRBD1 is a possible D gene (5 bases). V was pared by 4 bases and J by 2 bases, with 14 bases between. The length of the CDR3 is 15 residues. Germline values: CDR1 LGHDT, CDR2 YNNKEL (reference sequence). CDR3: CASSLEGARNYGYTF. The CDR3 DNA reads TGTGCCAGCAGCCTTGAAGGGGCTAGGAACTATGGCTACACCTTC.

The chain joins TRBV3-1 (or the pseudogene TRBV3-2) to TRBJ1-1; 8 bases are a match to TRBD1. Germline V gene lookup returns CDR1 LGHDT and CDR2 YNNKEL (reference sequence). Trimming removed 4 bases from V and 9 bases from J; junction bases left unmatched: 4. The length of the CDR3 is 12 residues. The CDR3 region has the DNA TGTGCCAGCAGCCTTGGACAGGGTAAAGCTTTCTTT. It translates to CASSLGQGKAFF.

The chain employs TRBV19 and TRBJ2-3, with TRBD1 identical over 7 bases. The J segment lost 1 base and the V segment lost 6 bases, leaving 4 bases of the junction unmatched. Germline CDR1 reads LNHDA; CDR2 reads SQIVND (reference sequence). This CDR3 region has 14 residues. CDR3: CASSFGTGTDTQYF. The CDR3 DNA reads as TGTGCCAGTAGCTTTGGGACAGGCACAGATACGCAGTATTTT.

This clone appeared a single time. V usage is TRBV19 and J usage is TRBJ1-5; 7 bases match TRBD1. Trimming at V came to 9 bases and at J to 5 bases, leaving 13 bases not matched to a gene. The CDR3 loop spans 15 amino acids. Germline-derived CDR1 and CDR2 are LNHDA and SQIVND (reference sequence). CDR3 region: CASALHKGAHQPQHF. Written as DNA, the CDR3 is TGTGCCAGCGCCTTACATAAGGGGGCCCATCAGCCCCAGCATTTT.

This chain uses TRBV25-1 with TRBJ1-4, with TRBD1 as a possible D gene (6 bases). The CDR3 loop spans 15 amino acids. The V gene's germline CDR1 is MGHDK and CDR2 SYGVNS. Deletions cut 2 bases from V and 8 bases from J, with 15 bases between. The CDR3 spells CASSENRDMAEKLFF. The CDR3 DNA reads TGTGCCAGCAGTGAAAACCGGGACATGGCCGAAAAACTGTTTTTT. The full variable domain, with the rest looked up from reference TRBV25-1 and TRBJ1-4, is EADIYQTPRYLVIGTGKKITLECSQTMGHDKMYWYQQDPGMELHLIHYSYGVNSTEKGDLSSESTVSRIRTEHFPLTLESARPSHTSQYLCASSENRDMAEKLFFGSGTQLSVL.

The CDR3 loop is CASSQDSEVLRNEKLFF. CDR3 in DNA: TGCGCCAGCAGCCAAGACTCCGAAGTCCTGCGGAATGAAAAACTGTTTTTT. The chain couples TRBV4-1 to TRBJ1-4; D remains unclear. From germline, CDR1 is MGHRA and CDR2 YSYEKL. The CDR3 sequence is 17 residues long. With 0 bases removed from V and 5 bases from J, the gap between germline ends came to 16 bases.

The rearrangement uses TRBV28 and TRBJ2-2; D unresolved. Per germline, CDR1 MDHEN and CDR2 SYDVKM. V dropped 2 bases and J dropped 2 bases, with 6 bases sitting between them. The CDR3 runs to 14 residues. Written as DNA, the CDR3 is TGTGCCAGCAGTTTAACACACAACACCGGGGAGCTGTTTTTT. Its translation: CASSLTHNTGELFF.

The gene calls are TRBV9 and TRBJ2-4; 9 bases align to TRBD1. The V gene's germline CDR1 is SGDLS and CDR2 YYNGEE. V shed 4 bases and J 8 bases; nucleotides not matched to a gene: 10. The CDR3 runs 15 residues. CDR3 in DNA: TGTGCCAGCAGCCCTACACCGGGACAGGGTTACATTCAGTACTTC. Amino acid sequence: CASSPTPGQGYIQYF.

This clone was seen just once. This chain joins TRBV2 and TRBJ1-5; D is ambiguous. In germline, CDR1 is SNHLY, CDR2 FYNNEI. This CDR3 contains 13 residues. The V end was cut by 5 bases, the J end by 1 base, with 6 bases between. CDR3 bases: TGTGCCAGCAGTTCGACAAGCAATCAGCCCCAGCATTTT. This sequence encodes CASSSTSNQPQHF.

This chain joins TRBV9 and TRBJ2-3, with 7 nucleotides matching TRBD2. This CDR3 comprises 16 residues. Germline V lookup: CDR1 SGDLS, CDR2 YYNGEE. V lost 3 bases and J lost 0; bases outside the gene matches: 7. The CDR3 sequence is CASSGRGGRSTDTQYF. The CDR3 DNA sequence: TGTGCCAGCAGCGGACGCGGGGGTAGGAGCACAGATACGCAGTATTTT.

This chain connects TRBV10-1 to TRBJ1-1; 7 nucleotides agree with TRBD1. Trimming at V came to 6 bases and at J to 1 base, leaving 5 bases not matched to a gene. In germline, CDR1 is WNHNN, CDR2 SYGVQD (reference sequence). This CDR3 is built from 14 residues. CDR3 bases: TGCGCCAGCAGCGCCGGGACAGAGAACACTGAAGCTTTCTTT. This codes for CASSAGTENTEAFF.

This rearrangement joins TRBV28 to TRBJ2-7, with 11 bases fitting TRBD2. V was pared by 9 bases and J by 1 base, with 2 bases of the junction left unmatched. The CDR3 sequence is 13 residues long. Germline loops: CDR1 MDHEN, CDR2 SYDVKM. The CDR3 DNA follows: TGTGCCAGTAGGACTAGCGGGTCCTACGAGCAGTACTTC. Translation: CASRTSGSYEQYF. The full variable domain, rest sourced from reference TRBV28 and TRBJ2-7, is DVKVTQSSRYLVKRTGEKVFLECVQDMDHENMFWYRQDPGLGLRLIYFSYDVKMKEKGDIPEGYSVSREKKERFSLILESASTNQTSMYLCASRTSGSYEQYFGPGTRLTVT.

CDR3 amino acids: CASREGQRNSPLHF. The CDR3 bases are TGTGCCAGTAGAGAAGGACAGAGAAATTCACCCCTCCACTTT. This sequence joins TRBV19 and TRBJ1-6; D perhaps matches TRBD1 (6 bases). V lost 6 bases and J lost 7, with 13 bases in between. Looked up from germline, CDR1 is LNHDA and CDR2 is SQIVND (reference sequence). This CDR3 has 14 amino acids.

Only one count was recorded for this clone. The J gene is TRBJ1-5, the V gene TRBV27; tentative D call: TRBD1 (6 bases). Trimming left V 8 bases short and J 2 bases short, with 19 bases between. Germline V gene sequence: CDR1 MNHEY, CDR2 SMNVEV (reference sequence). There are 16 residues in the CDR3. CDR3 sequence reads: CASRHAGGAGNQPQHF. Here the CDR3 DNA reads TGTGCCAGCCGCCATGCGGGGGGCGCGGGCAATCAGCCCCAGCATTTT.

The CDR3 nucleotides are TGTGCCAGCAGTCCCGGGGACAGGGGGTGGAACACCGGGGAGCTGTTTTTT. This sequence encodes CASSPGDRGWNTGELFF. The chain joins TRBV28 to TRBJ2-2; 11 bases agree with TRBD1. CDR1 is MDHEN, CDR2 SYDVKM, per germline. The CDR3 is 17 residues long. V lost 5 bases and J lost 1; bases outside the gene matches: 6. Full variable domain (rest looked up from reference TRBV28 and TRBJ2-2): DVKVTQSSRYLVKRTGEKVFLECVQDMDHENMFWYRQDPGLGLRLIYFSYDVKMKEKGDIPEGYSVSREKKERFSLILESASTNQTSMYLCASSPGDRGWNTGELFFGEGSRLTVL.

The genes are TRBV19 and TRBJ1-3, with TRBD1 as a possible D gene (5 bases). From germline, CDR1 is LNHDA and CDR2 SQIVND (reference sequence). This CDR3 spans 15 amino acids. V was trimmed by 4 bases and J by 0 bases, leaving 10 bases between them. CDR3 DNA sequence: TGTGCCAGTAGTAAGTCGGGACTCTCTGGAAACACCATATATTTT. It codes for CASSKSGLSGNTIYF.

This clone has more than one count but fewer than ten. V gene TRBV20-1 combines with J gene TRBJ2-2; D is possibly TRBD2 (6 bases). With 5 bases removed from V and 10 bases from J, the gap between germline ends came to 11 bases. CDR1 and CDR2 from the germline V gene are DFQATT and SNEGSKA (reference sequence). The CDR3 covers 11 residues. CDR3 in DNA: TGCAGTGCTGGCCCGGGAGAGGAGCTGTTTTTT. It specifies CSAGPGEELFF.

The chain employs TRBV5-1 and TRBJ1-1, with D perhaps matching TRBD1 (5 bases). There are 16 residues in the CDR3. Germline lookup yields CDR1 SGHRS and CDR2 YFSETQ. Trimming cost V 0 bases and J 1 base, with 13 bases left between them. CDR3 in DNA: TGCGCCAGCAGCTTGGTGGCTGTCAGGGAGAACACTGAAGCTTTCTTT. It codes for CASSLVAVRENTEAFF.

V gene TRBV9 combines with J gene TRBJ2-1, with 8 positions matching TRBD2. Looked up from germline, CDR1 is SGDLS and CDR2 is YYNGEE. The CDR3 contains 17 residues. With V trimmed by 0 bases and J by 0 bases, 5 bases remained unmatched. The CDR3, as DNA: TGTGCCAGCAGCGTAGACACGGGAGGGAGCTCCTACAATGAGCAGTTCTTC. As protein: CASSVDTGGSSYNEQFF.

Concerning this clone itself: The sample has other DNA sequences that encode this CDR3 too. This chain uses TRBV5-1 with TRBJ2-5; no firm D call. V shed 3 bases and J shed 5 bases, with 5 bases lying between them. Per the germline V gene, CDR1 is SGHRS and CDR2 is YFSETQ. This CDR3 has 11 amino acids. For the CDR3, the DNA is TGCGCCAGCAGCTCCTTGGAGACCCAGTACTTC. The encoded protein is CASSSLETQYF.

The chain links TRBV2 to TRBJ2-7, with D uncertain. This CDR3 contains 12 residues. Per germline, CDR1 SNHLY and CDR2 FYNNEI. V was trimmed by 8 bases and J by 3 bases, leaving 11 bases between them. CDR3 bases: TGTGCCAGCTCAAGCGCCTACTACGAGCAGTACTTC. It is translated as CASSSAYYEQYF.

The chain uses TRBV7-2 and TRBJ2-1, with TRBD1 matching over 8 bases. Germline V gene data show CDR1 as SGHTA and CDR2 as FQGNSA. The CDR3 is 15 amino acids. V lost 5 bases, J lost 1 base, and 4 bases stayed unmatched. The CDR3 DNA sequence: TGTGCCAGCAGCCCCGACAGGGGTTCCTACAATGAGCAGTTCTTC. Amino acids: CASSPDRGSYNEQFF.

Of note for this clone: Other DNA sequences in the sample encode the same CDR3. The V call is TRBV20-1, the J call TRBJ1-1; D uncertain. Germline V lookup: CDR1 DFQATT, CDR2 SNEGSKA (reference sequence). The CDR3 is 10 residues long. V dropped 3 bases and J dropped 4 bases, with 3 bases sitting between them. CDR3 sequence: CSARRTEAFF. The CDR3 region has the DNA TGCAGTGCTAGGCGCACTGAAGCTTTCTTT.

This CDR3 reads CASSPHSGVGAFF. CDR3 coding DNA: TGTGCCAGCAGCCCCCACAGTGGCGTCGGAGCTTTCTTT. The chain carries TRBV3-1 (or the pseudogene TRBV3-2) and TRBJ1-1; the D is unclear. Between the trimmed V and J ends, which lost 4 bases and 10 bases, there was a span of 16 bases. The length of the CDR3 is 13 residues. CDR1 and CDR2 from the germline V gene are LGHDT and YNNKEL (reference sequence).